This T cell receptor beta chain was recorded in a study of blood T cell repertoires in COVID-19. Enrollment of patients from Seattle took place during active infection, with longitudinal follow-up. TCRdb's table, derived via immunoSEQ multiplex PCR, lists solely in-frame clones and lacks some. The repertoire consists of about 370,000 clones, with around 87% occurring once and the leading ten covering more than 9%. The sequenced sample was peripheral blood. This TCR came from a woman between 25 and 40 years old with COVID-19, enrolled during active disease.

CDR3 coding DNA: TGTGCCAGCAGCCTAATTGCCGGGACAGGGCACTCCCCTTCCTACGAGCAGTACTTC. It codes for CASSLIAGTGHSPSYEQYF. This chain joins TRBV5-7 and TRBJ2-7; TRBD1 matches at 9 bases. Being an ORF, TRBV5-7 has a function that is uncertain. This CDR3 spans 19 amino acids. J lost 1 base, V lost 4 bases, and 18 bases had no gene match.